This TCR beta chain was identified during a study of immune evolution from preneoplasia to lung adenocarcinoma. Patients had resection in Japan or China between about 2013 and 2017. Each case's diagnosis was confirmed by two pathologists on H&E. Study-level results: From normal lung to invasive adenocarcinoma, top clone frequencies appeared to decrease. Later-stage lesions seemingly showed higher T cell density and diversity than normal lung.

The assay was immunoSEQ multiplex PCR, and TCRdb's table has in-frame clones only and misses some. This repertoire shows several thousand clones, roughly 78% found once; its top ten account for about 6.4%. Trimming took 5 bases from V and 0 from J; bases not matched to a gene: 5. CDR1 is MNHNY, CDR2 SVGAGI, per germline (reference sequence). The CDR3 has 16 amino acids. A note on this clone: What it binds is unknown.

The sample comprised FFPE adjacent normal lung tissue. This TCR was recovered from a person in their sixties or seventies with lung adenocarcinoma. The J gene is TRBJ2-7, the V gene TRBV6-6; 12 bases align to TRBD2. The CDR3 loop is CASSLRTSGISYEQYF. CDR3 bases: TGTGCCAGCAGTCTTCGGACTAGCGGGATCTCCTACGAGCAGTACTTC.